These 10 T cell receptor beta chains came from one sample sequenced in a study of early T cells in non-severe SARS-CoV-2 infection. TCRdb processed the 5' RACE reads anew with MiXCR; each CDR3 protein has one entry. The sample gives about 64,000 distinct CDR3 sequences, less than 5.5% of which show up once; roughly 5% is in the top ten. Sequenced material: whole blood. The receptors come from an adult who was a healthcare worker with PCR-confirmed SARS-CoV-2 infection or an uninfected control (not recorded which).

This clonotype occurred many times. The CDR3 DNA sequence: TGCAGCGTCAGACTAGCGGGACGCACCGGGGAGCTGTTTTTT. Protein sequence: CSVRLAGRTGELFF. J is TRBJ2-2 and V is TRBV29-1; 11 bases align to TRBD2. The CDR3 is 14 amino acids. V was clipped by 6 bases and J by 4 bases; unmatched bases: 4. Germline lookup yields CDR1 SQVTM and CDR2 ANQGSEA.

The chain recombines TRBV5-8 with TRBJ2-5; D gene uncertain. V gave up 0 bases and J gave up 5 bases, with 11 bases separating them. CDR1 is SGHTS, CDR2 YDEGEE, per germline. The CDR3 has 14 amino acids. DNA for the CDR3: TGTGCCAGCAGCTTGGCGCCAGCTTCTGAGACCCAGTACTTC. Protein: CASSLAPASETQYF.

This clonotype appeared a few times. The chain has TRBV7-2 and TRBJ2-3; D call uncertain. This CDR3 is built from 14 residues. V lost 5 bases and J lost 1, with 10 bases in between. Germline CDR1 SGHTA, CDR2 FQGNSA. CDR3 amino acids: CASSRSPRTDTQYF. In DNA form, the CDR3 reads TGTGCCAGCAGCCGAAGCCCCCGCACAGATACGCAGTATTTT. Variable domain in full (rest from reference TRBV7-2 and TRBJ2-3): GAGVSQSPSNKVTEKGKDVELRCDPISGHTALYWYRQSLGQGLEFLIYFQGNSAPDKSGLPSDRFSAERTGGSVSTLTIQRTQQEDSAVYLCASSRSPRTDTQYFGPGTRLTVL.

The chain has TRBV29-1 and TRBJ2-1; 10 nucleotides agree with TRBD2. Germline V gene data show CDR1 as SQVTM and CDR2 as ANQGSEA. V shed 7 bases and J 4 bases; nucleotides not matched to a gene: 7. The CDR3 loop spans 14 amino acids. The CDR3 reads CSAVGTSVYNEQFF. Here the CDR3 DNA reads TGCAGCGCCGTAGGGACTAGCGTTTACAATGAGCAGTTCTTC.

The chain joins TRBV15 to TRBJ1-3, with TRBD1 as a possible D gene (5 bases). The CDR3 extends over 15 amino acids. Trimming shortened V by 6 bases and J by 2 bases, and 14 bases separated the two germline ends. Looked up from germline, CDR1 is LNHNV and CDR2 is YYDKDF (reference sequence). CDR3 loop: CATRSSGSAGNTIYF. In nucleotides, the CDR3 is TGTGCCACCAGGTCATCAGGGTCAGCTGGAAACACCATATATTTT.

This clonotype appeared many times. The chain uses TRBV24-1 and TRBJ2-3; no clear D gene. This CDR3 contains 15 residues. V gave up 0 bases and J gave up 4 bases, with 10 bases separating them. Germline V gene lookup returns CDR1 KGHDR and CDR2 SFDVKD. CDR3 DNA: TGTGCCACCAGTGATTTGGGGGTTGCGGCAGATACGCAGTATTTT. Translating it yields CATSDLGVAADTQYF.

This clonotype was detected a few times. This chain uses TRBV5-4 with TRBJ2-1, with D perhaps TRBD2 (6 bases). With 2 bases removed from V and 4 bases from J, the gap between germline ends came to 7 bases. CDR3 size: 13 residues. In germline, CDR1 is SGHNT, CDR2 YYREEE (reference sequence). As DNA, the CDR3 is TGTGCCAGCAGCTTTGGGGGGTACAATGAGCAGTTCTTC. It translates to CASSFGGYNEQFF.

J is TRBJ2-3 and V is TRBV10-2; 10 positions agree with TRBD1. This CDR3 is 15 amino acids long. The V gene's germline CDR1 is WSHSY and CDR2 SAAADI. Losses at the gene ends were 3 bases for V and 7 bases for J; bases not matched to a gene: 7. This CDR3 is CASSDRDRGSNTQYF. CDR3 DNA: TGCGCCAGCAGTGACCGGGACAGGGGATCCAATACGCAGTATTTT.

This clonotype was seen a few times. The chain uses TRBV19 and TRBJ1-1; D gene ambiguous. Germline V CDR1 and CDR2: LNHDA, SQIVND (reference sequence). Trimming shortened V by 6 bases and J by 1 base, and 12 bases separated the two germline ends. This CDR3 is 14 amino acids long. The CDR3 DNA reads as TGTGCCAGTAGCCCAATGAGTGGGAACACTGAAGCTTTCTTT. Protein sequence: CASSPMSGNTEAFF.

This clonotype was observed at least ten times. The CDR3, as DNA: TGCGCCAGCAGCCGGGACAGGACCTATGGCTACACCTTC. Translated, it gives CASSRDRTYGYTF. V gene TRBV5-1 combines with J gene TRBJ1-2; 8 positions match TRBD1. Trimming took 4 bases from V and 4 from J; bases not matched to a gene: 3. Germline V lookup: CDR1 SGHRS, CDR2 YFSETQ. The length of the CDR3 is 13 residues.